This entry lists 2 T cell receptor beta chains sequenced from one sample in a study of blood T cells in healthy people across ages. The second PCR ran about 6 to 11 cycles with a sample-barcoded 5' primer and J-beta primers. Via MiXCR, TCRdb re-called the 5' RACE reads, giving one row per CDR3 protein. The sample holds about 640,000 distinct CDR3 sequences, under 65% seen once. Sequencing was carried out using blood. These receptors all come from a man in his 60s in good health.

The chain recombines TRBV11-3 with TRBJ2-1; TRBD2 matches 12 bases. The germline CDR1 and CDR2 sequences are SGHNT and YENEEA. The CDR3 runs 15 residues. V lost 2 bases to trimming and J lost 10 bases; unmatched junction nucleotides: 6. DNA of the CDR3: TGTGCCAGCAGCTTACTAGCGGGGGGGGCTTTCGAGCAGTTCTTC. Translating it yields CASSLLAGGAFEQFF.

The V call is TRBV20-1, the J call TRBJ2-5; 8 bases align to TRBD2. V shed 5 bases, J shed 7 bases, and the junction held 6 bases outside the gene matches. This CDR3 region has 12 residues. Germline V gene sequence: CDR1 DFQATT, CDR2 SNEGSKA (reference sequence). In nucleotides, the CDR3 is TGCAGTGCTGCGGGGGGCCGGGGGACCCAGTACTTC. Translating it yields CSAAGGRGTQYF.